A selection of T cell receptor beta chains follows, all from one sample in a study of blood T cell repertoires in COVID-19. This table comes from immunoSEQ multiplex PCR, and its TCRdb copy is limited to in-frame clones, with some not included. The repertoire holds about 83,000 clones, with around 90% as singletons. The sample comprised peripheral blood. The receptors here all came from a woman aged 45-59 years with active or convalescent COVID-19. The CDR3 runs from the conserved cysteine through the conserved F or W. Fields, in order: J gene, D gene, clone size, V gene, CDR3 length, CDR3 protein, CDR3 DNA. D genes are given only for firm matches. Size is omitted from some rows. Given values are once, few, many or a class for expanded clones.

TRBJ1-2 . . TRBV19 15 CASSIPGPPNYGYTF TGTGCCAGTAGTATCCCAGGGCCACCAAACTATGGCTACACCTTC
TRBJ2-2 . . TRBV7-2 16 CASSLQSRGLTGELFF TGTGCCAGCAGCTTACAGTCCAGGGGTCTCACCGGGGAGCTGTTTTTT
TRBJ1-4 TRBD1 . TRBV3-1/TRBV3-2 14 CASSRTGVDEKLFF TGTGCCAGCAGCCGTACAGGGGTGGATGAAAAACTGTTTTTT
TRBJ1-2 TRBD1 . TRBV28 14 CASRDRGVGYGYTF TGTGCCAGCAGGGACAGGGGGGTCGGCTATGGCTACACCTTC
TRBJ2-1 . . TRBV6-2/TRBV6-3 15 CASSLSQGGIGEQFF TGTGCCAGCAGCCTCAGCCAGGGAGGTATAGGTGAGCAGTTCTTC
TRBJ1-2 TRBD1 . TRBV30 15 CAWSDLKQGAGGYTF TGTGCCTGGAGTGACCTAAAACAGGGGGCCGGTGGCTACACCTTC
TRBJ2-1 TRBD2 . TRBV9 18 CASSGRGLAGANGNEQFF TGTGCCAGCAGCGGCCGCGGGCTAGCGGGGGCGAATGGCAATGAGCAGTTCTTC
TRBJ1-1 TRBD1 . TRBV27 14 CASSRGTGATEAFF TGTGCCAGCAGTAGAGGGACAGGGGCCACTGAAGCTTTCTTT
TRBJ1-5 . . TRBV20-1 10 CSASGGSQHF TGCAGTGCTAGCGGGGGGTCCCAGCATTTT
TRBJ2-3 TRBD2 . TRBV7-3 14 CASSPTSGGSTQYF TGTGCCAGCAGTCCGACTAGCGGGGGGTCCACGCAGTATTTT
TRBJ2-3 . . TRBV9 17 CASSPNEAGTSTDTQYF TGTGCCAGCAGCCCTAACGAGGCGGGTACTAGCACAGATACGCAGTATTTT
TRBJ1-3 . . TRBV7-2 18 CASSLRGYGRSSGNTIYF TGTGCCAGCAGCTTAAGGGGTTACGGACGGAGCTCTGGAAACACCATATATTTT
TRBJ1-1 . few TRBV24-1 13 CATSENQKSEAFF TGTGCCACCAGTGAAAATCAGAAATCTGAAGCTTTCTTT
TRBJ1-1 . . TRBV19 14 CASSMGQSNTEAFF TGTGCCAGTAGTATGGGACAATCGAACACTGAAGCTTTCTTT
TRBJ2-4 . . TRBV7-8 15 CASSLSRIAKNIQYF TGTGCCAGCAGCTTATCGCGGATAGCCAAAAACATTCAGTACTTC
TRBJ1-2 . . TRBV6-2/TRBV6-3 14 CASSYPGIRRGYTF TGTGCCAGCAGTTACCCGGGAATACGGCGGGGCTACACCTTC